This T cell receptor (beta chain) was profiled in a study of T cells in severe cutaneous drug reactions. Study-wide points: All seven CBZ-SJS/TEN blister samples shared a public TCRbeta CDR3 at mean approximately 14%.

TCR subtype-specific primers in iRepertoire multiplex PCR prepared libraries for bulk and single-cell sequencing. After re-calling the multiplex PCR reads, TCRdb lists one entry per CDR3 protein, DNA absent. The sample's table shows 9,500 to 11,000 distinct CDR3 sequences. From germline, CDR1 is DFQATT and CDR2 SNEGSKA (reference sequence). The CDR3 is 15 amino acids. A word on this clonotype: Its antigen is still unknown.

The donors had carbamazepine-induced Stevens-Johnson syndrome or toxic epidermal necrolysis. This receptor was obtained from a human donor with Stevens-Johnson syndrome, a severe cutaneous drug reaction. Material: cells from a skin blister. The chain recombines TRBV20-1 with TRBJ2-1. The CDR3 region is CSARVPSGIYNEQFF.